A selection of T cell receptor beta chains follows, all from one sample in a study of blood T cell repertoires in COVID-19. Here immunoSEQ multiplex PCR was the method, and the copy in TCRdb shows in-frame clones only, minus some. The sample lists a few hundred thousand clones; roughly 87% were seen once. The sample comprised PBMCs or T cells enriched from blood (not recorded which). These receptors were collected from a woman aged 18-30 years who had recovered from COVID-19. The CDR3 runs from the conserved cysteine through the conserved F or W. The D gene is left open where the match is weak. Only part of the rows carry a size: once, few, many, or a class if the clone is expanded.

d_gene: -
v_gene: TRBV12-5
j_gene: TRBJ1-1
abundance: -
CDR3nt: TGTGCTAGTGGTTTTGCCGGGGCGGGAGAAGCTTTCTTT
CDR3aa: CASGFAGAGEAFF

d_gene: -
v_gene: TRBV11-3
j_gene: TRBJ2-2
abundance: -
CDR3nt: TGTGCCAGCAGCTTAGGTGGACAGACAACCGGGGAGCTGTTTTTT
CDR3aa: CASSLGGQTTGELFF

d_gene: TRBD1
v_gene: TRBV6-5
j_gene: TRBJ1-3
abundance: -
CDR3nt: TGTGCCAGCAGCCTCGGGACAGGGGGAAACACCATATATTTT
CDR3aa: CASSLGTGGNTIYF

d_gene: TRBD2
v_gene: TRBV27
j_gene: TRBJ2-1
abundance: -
CDR3nt: TGTGCCAGCAGTCTAGCGGGACTAGCCTGGGAGCAGTTCTTC
CDR3aa: CASSLAGLAWEQFF

d_gene: TRBD2
v_gene: TRBV2
j_gene: TRBJ2-3
abundance: once
CDR3nt: TGTGCCAGCAACGAACCGACTAGCGGGGGGGGTAATACGCAGTATTTT
CDR3aa: CASNEPTSGGGNTQYF

d_gene: TRBD1
v_gene: TRBV7-9
j_gene: TRBJ1-4
abundance: once
CDR3nt: TGTACCAGCAGCGGAACAGGGGGCCTTAATGAAAAACTGTTTTTT
CDR3aa: CTSSGTGGLNEKLFF

d_gene: -
v_gene: TRBV30
j_gene: TRBJ1-5
abundance: -
CDR3nt: TGTGCCTGGAGTGTAGATCGTCAAAACGCCTATAGCAATCAGCCCCAGCATTTT
CDR3aa: CAWSVDRQNAYSNQPQHF

d_gene: -
v_gene: TRBV6-1
j_gene: TRBJ1-2
abundance: -
CDR3nt: TGTGCCAGCAGTGAAGTTTGGTGGTCGGGCTATGGCTACACCTTC
CDR3aa: CASSEVWWSGYGYTF

d_gene: -
v_gene: TRBV7-2
j_gene: TRBJ1-6
abundance: -
CDR3nt: TGTGCCAGCAGCTTAGTATCGGGTTGGGATTCACCCCTCCACTTT
CDR3aa: CASSLVSGWDSPLHF

d_gene: TRBD1
v_gene: TRBV7-9
j_gene: TRBJ2-7
abundance: -
CDR3nt: TGTGCCAGCAGCTACCCGGGACAGGGACTCGACGAGCAGTACTTC
CDR3aa: CASSYPGQGLDEQYF

d_gene: -
v_gene: TRBV4-1
j_gene: TRBJ1-5
abundance: -
CDR3nt: TGCGCCAGCAGCCATATTACCGGGGGATTCAATCAGCCCCAGCATTTT
CDR3aa: CASSHITGGFNQPQHF

d_gene: -
v_gene: TRBV2
j_gene: TRBJ1-1
abundance: -
CDR3nt: TGTGCCAGCAGTCTCGAACGGGGGAACACTGAAGCTTTCTTT
CDR3aa: CASSLERGNTEAFF

d_gene: TRBD1
v_gene: TRBV27
j_gene: TRBJ2-7
abundance: -
CDR3nt: TGTGCCAGCAGTTTATTAGGACAGGGCGACGAGCAGTACTTC
CDR3aa: CASSLLGQGDEQYF

d_gene: -
v_gene: TRBV5-6
j_gene: TRBJ2-7
abundance: -
CDR3nt: TGTGCCAGCACCTTATTCGTCGGGGGAACCTACTCCTACGAGCAGTACTTC
CDR3aa: CASTLFVGGTYSYEQYF

d_gene: TRBD1
v_gene: TRBV18
j_gene: TRBJ1-5
abundance: few
CDR3nt: TGTGCCAGCTCACCAGGGACAGGGAGTCAGCCCCAGCATTTT
CDR3aa: CASSPGTGSQPQHF

d_gene: TRBD1
v_gene: TRBV12-3/TRBV12-4
j_gene: TRBJ2-7
abundance: -
CDR3nt: TGTGCCAGCAGCCGGGACAGTTCCTACGAGCAGTACTTT
CDR3aa: CASSRDSSYEQYF

d_gene: TRBD1
v_gene: TRBV5-1
j_gene: TRBJ1-6
abundance: -
CDR3nt: TGCGCCAGCAGCCACGGGACAGGGGATAATTCACCCCTCCACTTT
CDR3aa: CASSHGTGDNSPLHF

d_gene: -
v_gene: TRBV7-2
j_gene: TRBJ1-5
abundance: -
CDR3nt: TGTGCCAGCAGCTTAGGGTCCGTTCCGGGGACACCCCAGCATTTT
CDR3aa: CASSLGSVPGTPQHF

d_gene: -
v_gene: TRBV21-1
j_gene: TRBJ2-3
abundance: few
CDR3nt: TGTGCCAGCAGAGGGACTAGCGGGGGGGTCACAGATACGCAGTATTTT
CDR3aa: CASRGTSGGVTDTQYF

d_gene: TRBD1
v_gene: TRBV28
j_gene: TRBJ2-7
abundance: -
CDR3nt: TGTGCCAGCAGAATCGGGACAGGGACCTACGAGCAGTACTTC
CDR3aa: CASRIGTGTYEQYF

d_gene: TRBD1
v_gene: TRBV15
j_gene: TRBJ1-2
abundance: -
CDR3nt: TGTGCCACCAGCAGAGGGGGAGACAGGGGCTATGGCTACACCTTC
CDR3aa: CATSRGGDRGYGYTF

d_gene: -
v_gene: TRBV15
j_gene: TRBJ2-1
abundance: -
CDR3nt: TGTGCCACCAGGGTCGGACTTTTCAATGAGCAGTTCTTC
CDR3aa: CATRVGLFNEQFF

d_gene: -
v_gene: TRBV28
j_gene: TRBJ2-3
abundance: -
CDR3nt: TGTGCCAGCAGTTATCGGGCTGAGCGGGGCACAGATACGCAGTATTTT
CDR3aa: CASSYRAERGTDTQYF

d_gene: -
v_gene: TRBV27
j_gene: TRBJ2-7
abundance: few
CDR3nt: TGTGCCAGCAAACCGGGTTTGCAATTAAGCTCCTACGAGCAGTACTTC
CDR3aa: CASKPGLQLSSYEQYF

d_gene: -
v_gene: TRBV2
j_gene: TRBJ2-2
abundance: -
CDR3nt: TGTGCCAGCAGTCGGGACTCAGGACGCGCCGGGGAGCTGTTTTTT
CDR3aa: CASSRDSGRAGELFF

d_gene: -
v_gene: TRBV7-2
j_gene: TRBJ2-1
abundance: -
CDR3nt: TGTGCCAGCAGCCCTGAGAGTTTATTGTCCTACAATGAGCAGTTCTTC
CDR3aa: CASSPESLLSYNEQFF

d_gene: TRBD1
v_gene: TRBV27
j_gene: TRBJ2-2
abundance: -
CDR3nt: TGTGCCAGCAGAATACAGGGGGCGAGCTTGGGCGGGGAGCTGTTTTTT
CDR3aa: CASRIQGASLGGELFF

d_gene: TRBD2
v_gene: TRBV18
j_gene: TRBJ2-3
abundance: once
CDR3nt: TGTGCCAGCTCACCATACAGCGGGGGTGTTCAAGATACGCAGTATTTT
CDR3aa: CASSPYSGGVQDTQYF

d_gene: TRBD1
v_gene: TRBV7-9
j_gene: TRBJ2-1
abundance: -
CDR3nt: TGTGCCAGCAGCTTGCCGCTGGACAGGACACCGATGTTCTTC
CDR3aa: CASSLPLDRTPMFF

d_gene: TRBD1
v_gene: TRBV9
j_gene: TRBJ2-5
abundance: -
CDR3nt: TGTGCCAGCAGCGTAGGCAACAGGGGAGAGACCCAGTACTTC
CDR3aa: CASSVGNRGETQYF

d_gene: TRBD1
v_gene: TRBV6-1
j_gene: TRBJ1-2
abundance: -
CDR3nt: TGTGCCAGCAGTGAGGGACAGGCGGGGGGCTACACCTTC
CDR3aa: CASSEGQAGGYTF

d_gene: TRBD2
v_gene: TRBV9
j_gene: TRBJ2-2
abundance: -
CDR3nt: TGTGCCCGCAGCGCGCAGCCGGGACTAGCGGGGGGGGCCACCGGGGAGCTGTTTTTT
CDR3aa: CARSAQPGLAGGATGELFF

d_gene: -
v_gene: TRBV29-1
j_gene: TRBJ2-2
abundance: -
CDR3nt: TGCAGCGTTGAAGGGGAGACAGGATACACCGGGGAGCTGTTTTTT
CDR3aa: CSVEGETGYTGELFF

d_gene: TRBD1
v_gene: TRBV11-2
j_gene: TRBJ1-1
abundance: -
CDR3nt: TGTGCCAGCAGCTCAACGGACAGGGCGAACACTGAAGCTTTCTTT
CDR3aa: CASSSTDRANTEAFF

d_gene: TRBD1
v_gene: TRBV28
j_gene: TRBJ1-2
abundance: -
CDR3nt: TGTGCCAGCAGAAGAACAGGGGGCGACTGGGGCTACACCTTC
CDR3aa: CASRRTGGDWGYTF

d_gene: -
v_gene: TRBV5-1
j_gene: TRBJ1-2
abundance: -
CDR3nt: TGCGCCAGCAGCCTGGGGGCTGAGAACTATGGCTACACCTTC
CDR3aa: CASSLGAENYGYTF

d_gene: TRBD2
v_gene: TRBV4-3
j_gene: TRBJ2-7
abundance: -
CDR3nt: TGCGCCAGCAGCCAACAACCGACTAGCGGGAGGGGGGAGCAGTACTTC
CDR3aa: CASSQQPTSGRGEQYF

d_gene: TRBD2
v_gene: TRBV7-9
j_gene: TRBJ2-7
abundance: -
CDR3nt: TGTGCCAGCAGCTGGACTAGCGGCTACGAGCAGTACTTC
CDR3aa: CASSWTSGYEQYF

d_gene: -
v_gene: TRBV5-1
j_gene: TRBJ2-1
abundance: -
CDR3nt: TGCGCCAGTTCCCAGGGTAGCCCCTACAATGAGCAGTTCTTC
CDR3aa: CASSQGSPYNEQFF

d_gene: -
v_gene: TRBV19
j_gene: TRBJ1-5
abundance: -
CDR3nt: TGTGCCAGTAGTTATGATGGCGGGGATAGCAATCAGCCCCAGCATTTT
CDR3aa: CASSYDGGDSNQPQHF

d_gene: -
v_gene: TRBV21-1
j_gene: TRBJ2-1
abundance: -
CDR3nt: TGTGCCAGCAGCTCATCTAGCGGAAAGGGCTCCTACAATGAGCAGTTCTTC
CDR3aa: CASSSSSGKGSYNEQFF

d_gene: TRBD1
v_gene: TRBV28
j_gene: TRBJ1-5
abundance: -
CDR3nt: TGTGCCAGCAGTTTAGGGGGGACAGGGGGTACCAATCAGCCCCAGCATTTT
CDR3aa: CASSLGGTGGTNQPQHF

d_gene: -
v_gene: TRBV7-9
j_gene: TRBJ2-1
abundance: -
CDR3nt: TGTGCCAGCAGCCACCAGGGAAACTCCTACAATGAGCAGTTCTTC
CDR3aa: CASSHQGNSYNEQFF

d_gene: -
v_gene: TRBV2
j_gene: TRBJ1-2
abundance: -
CDR3nt: TGTGCCAGCAGTGAATTAGGGGTAGGCTACACCTTC
CDR3aa: CASSELGVGYTF

d_gene: TRBD2
v_gene: TRBV10-3
j_gene: TRBJ2-7
abundance: -
CDR3nt: TGTGCCATCAGTGAGCTCCCCCAGCTTGAAGGGGCGGGAGGGCAGTACTTC
CDR3aa: CAISELPQLEGAGGQYF

d_gene: TRBD2
v_gene: TRBV5-1
j_gene: TRBJ2-5
abundance: -
CDR3nt: TGCGCCAGCAGCTTGACTAGCGGGGGCCACCAAGAGACCCAGTACTTC
CDR3aa: CASSLTSGGHQETQYF

d_gene: -
v_gene: TRBV28
j_gene: TRBJ2-1
abundance: -
CDR3nt: TGTGCCAGCAGAAATTTCCCCCCCGTCTACAATGAGCAGTTCTTC
CDR3aa: CASRNFPPVYNEQFF

d_gene: -
v_gene: TRBV6-6
j_gene: TRBJ1-1
abundance: -
CDR3nt: TGTGCCAGCAGGCTAAATACTCAGGGGTCCGCTGAAGCTTTCTTT
CDR3aa: CASRLNTQGSAEAFF

d_gene: TRBD1
v_gene: TRBV6-5
j_gene: TRBJ2-2
abundance: -
CDR3nt: TGTGCCAGCAGTTACCTTTGGGGACAGGACACCGGGGAGCTGTTTTTT
CDR3aa: CASSYLWGQDTGELFF

d_gene: TRBD1
v_gene: TRBV24-1
j_gene: TRBJ2-3
abundance: -
CDR3nt: TGTGCCACCTCAGCGGACAGGGCAGGCACAGATACGCAGTATTTT
CDR3aa: CATSADRAGTDTQYF

d_gene: -
v_gene: TRBV4-3
j_gene: TRBJ1-6
abundance: -
CDR3nt: TGCGCCAGCAGCCAAACCCCTATGGGGGACATAGGTTCACCCCTCCACTTT
CDR3aa: CASSQTPMGDIGSPLHF

d_gene: -
v_gene: TRBV18
j_gene: TRBJ1-2
abundance: -
CDR3nt: TGTGCCAGCTCACCAAGGACTGATCAGATCGGCCTATATGGCTACACCTTC
CDR3aa: CASSPRTDQIGLYGYTF

d_gene: TRBD2
v_gene: TRBV9
j_gene: TRBJ2-1
abundance: -
CDR3nt: TGTGCCAGCAGCACCCCGGGACTAGCGACCAATGAGCAGTTCTTC
CDR3aa: CASSTPGLATNEQFF

d_gene: -
v_gene: TRBV19
j_gene: TRBJ1-6
abundance: -
CDR3nt: TGTGCCAGTAGTATCCAGGGGAATCCCCCACCCCTCCACTTT
CDR3aa: CASSIQGNPPPLHF

d_gene: -
v_gene: TRBV5-6
j_gene: TRBJ1-4
abundance: -
CDR3nt: TGTGCCAGCAGCAGGATGGGCAGGGGTTTGGAAAAACTGTTTTTT
CDR3aa: CASSRMGRGLEKLFF

d_gene: -
v_gene: TRBV7-2
j_gene: TRBJ1-4
abundance: -
CDR3nt: TGTGCCAGCAGCGATTCCTTAGCGGGGGATGAAAAACTGTTTTTT
CDR3aa: CASSDSLAGDEKLFF

d_gene: -
v_gene: TRBV28
j_gene: TRBJ1-2
abundance: -
CDR3nt: TGTGCCAGCAGACCACAGGCAGCCGGCTACACCTTC
CDR3aa: CASRPQAAGYTF

d_gene: -
v_gene: TRBV5-4
j_gene: TRBJ1-1
abundance: few
CDR3nt: TGTGCCAGCAGCTTGGACTTGGGCATGAACACTGAAGCTTTCTTT
CDR3aa: CASSLDLGMNTEAFF

d_gene: TRBD1
v_gene: TRBV5-8
j_gene: TRBJ2-7
abundance: -
CDR3nt: TGTGCCAGCAGCTTGGCCCGAGCAGGGGGCTACTCCTACGAGCAGTACTTC
CDR3aa: CASSLARAGGYSYEQYF

d_gene: -
v_gene: TRBV11-3
j_gene: TRBJ2-5
abundance: -
CDR3nt: TGTGCCAGCAGCCGCCAAGGGGGGGCCCAGTACTTC
CDR3aa: CASSRQGGAQYF